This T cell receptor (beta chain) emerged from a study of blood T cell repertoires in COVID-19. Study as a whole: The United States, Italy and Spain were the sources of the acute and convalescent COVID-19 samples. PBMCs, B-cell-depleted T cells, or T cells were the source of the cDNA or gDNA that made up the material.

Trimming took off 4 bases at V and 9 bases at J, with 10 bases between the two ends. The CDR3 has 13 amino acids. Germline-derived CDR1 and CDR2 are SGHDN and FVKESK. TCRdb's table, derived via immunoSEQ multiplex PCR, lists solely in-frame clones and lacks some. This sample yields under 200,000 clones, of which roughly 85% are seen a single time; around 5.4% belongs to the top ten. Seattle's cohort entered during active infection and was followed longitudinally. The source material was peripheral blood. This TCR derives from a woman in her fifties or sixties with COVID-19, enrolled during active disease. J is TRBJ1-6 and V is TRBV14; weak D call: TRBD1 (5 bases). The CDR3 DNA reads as TGTGCCAGCAGCCTCGGGGGAATTTCACCCCTCCACTTT. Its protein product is CASSLGGISPLHF. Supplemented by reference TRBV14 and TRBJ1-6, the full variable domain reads EAGVTQFPSHSVIEKGQTVTLRCDPISGHDNLYWYRRVMGKEIKFLLHFVKESKQDESGMPNNRFLAERTGGTYSTLKVQPAELEDSGVYFCASSLGGISPLHFGNGTRLTVT.